This T cell receptor (beta chain) was retrieved from a study of CD8 T cell repertoires and HIV-1 epitope variants. Broader study findings: Most of the nine antigen-specific clonotypes appeared cross-reactive to autologous or escape variants.

V was trimmed by 6 bases and J by 5 bases, leaving 11 bases between them. Germline assignment: CDR1 MNHEY and CDR2 SMNVEV (reference sequence). This CDR3 has 12 residues. With regard to this clone: Its antigen is undetermined.

Sequenced by immunoSEQ multiplex PCR; TCRdb stores in-frame clones only, minus some. The table lists around 6,600 clones, 66% of them singletons, with 40% to 55% in the top ten. What was sequenced was cultured CD8+ T cells derived from PBMCs. This chain uses TRBV27 with TRBJ2-7, with D perhaps TRBD2 (6 bases). This receptor was obtained from a male donor with HIV. CDR3 loop: CASREGGDEQYF. The CDR3 nucleotides are TGTGCCAGCAGGGAGGGAGGTGACGAGCAGTACTTC.